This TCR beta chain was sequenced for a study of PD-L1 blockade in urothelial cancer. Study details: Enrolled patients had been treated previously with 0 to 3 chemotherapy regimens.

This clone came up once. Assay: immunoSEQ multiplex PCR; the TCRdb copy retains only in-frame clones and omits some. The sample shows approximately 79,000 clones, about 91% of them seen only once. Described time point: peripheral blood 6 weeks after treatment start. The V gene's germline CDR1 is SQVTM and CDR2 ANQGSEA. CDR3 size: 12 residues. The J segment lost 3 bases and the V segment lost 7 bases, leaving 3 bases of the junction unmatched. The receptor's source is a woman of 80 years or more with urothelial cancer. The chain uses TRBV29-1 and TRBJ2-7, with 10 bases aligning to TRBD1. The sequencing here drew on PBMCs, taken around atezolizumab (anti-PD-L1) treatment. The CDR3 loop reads CSAGTGVYEQYF. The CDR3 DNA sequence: TGCAGCGCCGGGACAGGGGTCTACGAGCAGTACTTC.